This TCR beta chain is drawn from a study of T cells in women clearing cervical HPV infection. Libraries were prepared by immunoSEQ multiplex PCR; TCRdb keeps only in-frame clonotypes and omits some of them. This sample contains 25,000 to 35,000 clones. Trimming pared 0 bases from V and 7 bases from J, leaving 12 bases between. Germline CDR1 reads GTSNPN; CDR2 reads SVGIG (reference sequence). The CDR3 spans 13 residues. In regard to this clone: The missing CDR3 end, 3 residues past where the read stops, is filled in from the germline J gene.

The material sequenced was blood buffy coat. V gene TRBV30 combines with J gene TRBJ2-5; D is unresolved. The receptor's source is a woman aged 18 to 75 with a cervical HPV16 infection that either progressed to CIN3+ or cleared (not recorded which). The sequenced part of the CDR3 DNA is TGTGCCTGGAGTGTCGTTCGGAAGGGGACC. Translation gives CAWSVVRKGT. The whole CDR3 protein reads CAWSVVRKGTQYF.